This TCR beta chain was profiled in a study of regulatory T cells in long-lasting Graves disease. As to time point: persistent/refractory GD, antithyroid drugs over 5 years with positive TRAb. Generation of the TCR library employed RNA extracted from PBMCs. CDR3-region Arm-PCR and iRepertoire HTBI primers produced the TCR beta libraries. TCRdb independently ran MiXCR on the multiplex PCR reads; one entry per CDR3 protein. Of around 500,000 distinct CDR3 sequences in the sample, 20% were seen once. V was cut by 1 base and J by 5 bases, with 10 bases left in between. The length of the CDR3 is 13 residues. Germline V gene lookup returns CDR1 SGHDT and CDR2 YYEEEE.

This chain joins TRBV5-6 and TRBJ2-7; D call uncertain. This clonotype was sampled from a female donor with Graves disease. Here the sequenced sample was peripheral blood mononuclear cells (PBMCs), taken when the disease was refractory, from a patient treated with antithyroid drugs. CDR3 DNA sequence: TGTGCCAGCAGCTTGTCGGTACGGCACGAGCAGTACTTC. As protein: CASSLSVRHEQYF.